This T cell receptor (beta chain) was recorded in a study of blood T cell repertoires in COVID-19. Background on the study: Samples representing acute and convalescent COVID-19 were sourced from the United States, Italy and Spain. In each case, the material was cDNA or gDNA derived from T cells, B-cell-depleted T cells, or PBMCs.

Per the original methods: For nucleated cells, counts were estimated from reference gene primer amplification. Profiling relied on immunoSEQ multiplex PCR, and the TCRdb table lists in-frame clones only, not all of them. V, J and clone size derive from that table, while D and trimming were established from the DNA sequence. The data hold approximately 120,000 clones, with roughly 80% observed a single time. Trimming stripped 4 bases from V and 3 bases from J, with 11 bases between. CDR3 length: 13 residues. Germline assignment: CDR1 SGHNT and CDR2 YYREEE (reference sequence). In Seattle, patients joined the study during active infection and were tracked longitudinally.

The sequence came from a man at least 80 years old with COVID-19, enrolled during active disease. The J gene is TRBJ2-7, the V gene TRBV5-4, with no clear D. The sample comprised peripheral blood. CDR3 loop: CASSQSEGYEQYF. Written as DNA, the CDR3 is TGTGCCAGCAGCCAAAGCGAAGGCTACGAGCAGTACTTC.